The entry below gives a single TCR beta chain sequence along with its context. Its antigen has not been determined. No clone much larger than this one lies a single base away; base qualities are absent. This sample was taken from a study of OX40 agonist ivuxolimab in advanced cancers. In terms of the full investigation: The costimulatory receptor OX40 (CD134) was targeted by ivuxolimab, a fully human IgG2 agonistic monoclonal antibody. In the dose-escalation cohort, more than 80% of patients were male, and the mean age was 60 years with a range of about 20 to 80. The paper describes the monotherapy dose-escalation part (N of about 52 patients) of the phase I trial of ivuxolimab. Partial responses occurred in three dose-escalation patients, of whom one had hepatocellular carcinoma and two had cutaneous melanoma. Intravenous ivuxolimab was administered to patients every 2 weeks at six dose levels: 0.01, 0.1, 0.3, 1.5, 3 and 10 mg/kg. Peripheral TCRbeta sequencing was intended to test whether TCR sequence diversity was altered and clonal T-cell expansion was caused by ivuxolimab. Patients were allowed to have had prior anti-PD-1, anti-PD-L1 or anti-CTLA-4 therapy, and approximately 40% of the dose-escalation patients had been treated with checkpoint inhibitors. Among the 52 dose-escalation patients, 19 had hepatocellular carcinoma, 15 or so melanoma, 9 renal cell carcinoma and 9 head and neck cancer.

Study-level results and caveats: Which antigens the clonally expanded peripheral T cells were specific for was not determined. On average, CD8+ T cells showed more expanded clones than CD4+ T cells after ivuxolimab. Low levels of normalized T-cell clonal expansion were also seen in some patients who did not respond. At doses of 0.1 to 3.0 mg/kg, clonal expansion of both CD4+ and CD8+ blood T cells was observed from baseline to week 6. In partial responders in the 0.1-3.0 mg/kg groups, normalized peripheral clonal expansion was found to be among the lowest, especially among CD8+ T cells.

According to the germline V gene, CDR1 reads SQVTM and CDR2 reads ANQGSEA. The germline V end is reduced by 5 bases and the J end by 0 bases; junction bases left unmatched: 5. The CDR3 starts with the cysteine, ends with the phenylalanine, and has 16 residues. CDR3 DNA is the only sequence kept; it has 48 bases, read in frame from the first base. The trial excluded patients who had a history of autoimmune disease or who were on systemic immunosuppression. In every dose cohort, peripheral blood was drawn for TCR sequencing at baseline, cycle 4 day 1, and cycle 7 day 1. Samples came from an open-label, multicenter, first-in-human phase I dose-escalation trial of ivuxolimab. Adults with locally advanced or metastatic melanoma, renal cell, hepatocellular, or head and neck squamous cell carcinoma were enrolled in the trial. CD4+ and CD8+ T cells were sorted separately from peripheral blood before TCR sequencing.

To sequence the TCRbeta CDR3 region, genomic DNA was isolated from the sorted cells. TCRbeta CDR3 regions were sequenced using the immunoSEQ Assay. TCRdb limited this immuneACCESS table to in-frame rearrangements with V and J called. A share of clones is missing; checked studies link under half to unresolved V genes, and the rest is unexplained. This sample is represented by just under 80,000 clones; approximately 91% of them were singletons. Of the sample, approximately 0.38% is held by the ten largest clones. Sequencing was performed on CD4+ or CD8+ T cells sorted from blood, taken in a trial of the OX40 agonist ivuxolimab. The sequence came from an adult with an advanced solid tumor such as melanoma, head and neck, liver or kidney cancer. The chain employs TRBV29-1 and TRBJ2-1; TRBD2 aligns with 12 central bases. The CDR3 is CSVSPTSGSSYNEQFF. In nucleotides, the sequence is TGCAGCGTTTCCCCGACTAGCGGGAGCTCCTACAATGAGCAGTTCTTC.